These 24 T cell receptor beta chains share one sample of origin, sequenced in a study of T cell changes during pregnancy in multiple sclerosis (dated by TCRdb to about 2019). The library came from the immunoSEQ multiplex PCR assay. What TCRdb holds here is the immuneACCESS table cut down to in-frame rearrangements. Part of the clones is not present; checked against another copy, under half of the missing clones reflect an unresolved V gene, and the others are unexplained. For this sample there are 46,000 or so clones; around 95% appear just once. The ten largest clones add up to roughly 3.8% of the sample. The sequencing used CD8+ T cells from peripheral blood mononuclear cells, collected after pregnancy. The receptor set was obtained from a female donor with multiple sclerosis, enrolled in a pregnancy study.

The DNA of the CDR3 is TGTGCCAGCAGTTACCAGGACAGGGGGCGAGGCTACACCTTC. It translates to CASSYQDRGRGYTF. The V and J genes are TRBV6-6 and TRBJ1-2, with 11 positions matching TRBD1. This CDR3 has 14 residues. Germline CDR1 reads MNHNY; CDR2 reads SVGAGI (reference sequence). Losses at the gene ends were 2 bases for V and 8 bases for J; bases not matched to a gene: 4.

The chain uses TRBV6-4 and TRBJ1-4, with a tentative D call TRBD1 (6 bases). Trimming took 7 bases from V and 1 from J, leaving 22 bases between them. CDR1 MRHNA and CDR2 SNTAGT come from the germline V gene. The CDR3 runs 18 residues. Here the CDR3 reads CASTPPRGTRGTNEKLFF. CDR3 in DNA: TGTGCCAGCACCCCCCCGAGGGGGACCAGGGGAACTAATGAAAAACTGTTTTTT.

This clone turned up a few times. The V call is TRBV7-9, the J call TRBJ2-7; no clear D. V shed 3 bases and J shed 4 bases, with 7 bases lying between them. There are 12 residues in the CDR3. The germline gives CDR1 SEHNR, CDR2 FQNEAQ (reference sequence). CDR3: CASSFDNYEQYF. CDR3 bases: TGTGCCAGCAGCTTTGACAATTACGAGCAGTACTTC.

The rearrangement uses TRBV18 and TRBJ1-1; no reliable D call. This CDR3 spans 12 amino acids. V gave up 3 bases and J gave up 2 bases, with 4 bases separating them. Germline-derived CDR1 and CDR2 are KGHSH and LQKENI. In DNA, the CDR3 is TGTGCCAGCTCACCTTATAACACTGAAGCTTTCTTT. This translates into CASSPYNTEAFF.

Concerning this clone: This specimen includes other DNA sequences encoding the same CDR3. V usage is TRBV4-1 and J usage is TRBJ1-5; the D is unclear. V was trimmed by 0 bases and J by 0 bases, leaving 6 bases between them. The CDR3 totals 15 residues. Looked up from germline, CDR1 is MGHRA and CDR2 is YSYEKL. CDR3 region: CASSQDAGSNQPQHF. DNA of the CDR3: TGCGCCAGCAGCCAAGATGCCGGTAGCAATCAGCCCCAGCATTTT.

The V and J genes are TRBV10-3 and TRBJ2-2; 7 nucleotides align to TRBD1. The germline V gene has CDR1 ENHRY and CDR2 SYGVKD. The CDR3 is made up of 17 amino acids. V was pared by 5 bases and J by 6 bases, with 15 bases of the junction left unmatched. The CDR3 DNA reads as TGTGCCATCAGTTCGCCTGATCAAGACAGGGAAGCCGGGGAGCTGTTTTTT. It is translated as CAISSPDQDREAGELFF.

This clone was recorded once. The V call is TRBV4-2, the J call TRBJ2-7; TRBD2 matches at 11 bases. From germline, CDR1 is LGHNA and CDR2 YNFKEQ. The J segment lost 4 bases and the V segment lost 4 bases, leaving 6 bases of the junction unmatched. This CDR3 has 15 amino acids. The CDR3 reads CASSLLAGENYEQYF. In DNA, the CDR3 is TGTGCCAGCAGCCTACTAGCGGGAGAGAATTACGAGCAGTACTTC.

The CDR3 DNA follows: TGTGCCAGCAGCTTACTCCGCGTCGATGAGCAGTTCTTC. Residues: CASSLLRVDEQFF. The chain joins TRBV7-8 to TRBJ2-1; no definite D call. Germline V gene sequence: CDR1 SGHVS, CDR2 FQNEAQ. Trimming removed 2 bases from V and 8 bases from J, with 10 bases in between. CDR3 length equals 13 residues.

The gene calls are TRBV11-2 and TRBJ2-3, with TRBD1 matching over 9 bases. The trim removed 4 bases at V and 5 bases at J, leaving 4 bases unmatched. CDR1 and CDR2 (germline): SGHAT, FQNNGV. This CDR3 has 14 amino acids. In DNA, the CDR3 is TGTGCCAGCAGCTCGGGACAGGGTGAAGATACGCAGTATTTT. It translates to CASSSGQGEDTQYF.

The V call is TRBV5-4, the J call TRBJ2-7; TRBD2 matches 13 bases. V shed 0 bases, J shed 3 bases, and the junction held 3 bases outside the gene matches. Germline lookup yields CDR1 SGHNT and CDR2 YYREEE (reference sequence). The CDR3 loop spans 16 amino acids. The CDR3 region is CASSLEGLAGVYEQYF. The CDR3 DNA sequence: TGTGCCAGCAGCTTGGAAGGACTAGCGGGAGTCTACGAGCAGTACTTC.

The chain joins TRBV27 to TRBJ2-1, with 7 bases fitting TRBD2. CDR1 is MNHEY and CDR2 is SMNVEV in the germline V gene (reference sequence). The ends lost 7 bases at V and 10 bases at J; junction bases unmatched: 10. The length of the CDR3 is 13 residues. The CDR3 DNA sequence: TGTGCCAGCAACGGCGGGGGTAAGCGAGAGCAGTTCTTC. This sequence encodes CASNGGGKREQFF.

The chain uses TRBV30 and TRBJ2-1; D is ambiguous. This CDR3 has 13 amino acids. V was shortened by 0 bases and J by 5 bases, with 8 bases between the two germline ends. Germline V CDR1 and CDR2: GTSNPN, SVGIG (reference sequence). CDR3 DNA: TGTGCCTGGAGTGTGGGTGGGCACAATGAGCAGTTCTTC. Encoded protein: CAWSVGGHNEQFF. The entire variable domain, with the rest obtained from reference TRBV30 and TRBJ2-1, is as follows: SQTIHQWPATLVQPVGSPLSLECTVEGTSNPNLYWYRQAAGRGLQLLFYSVGIGQISSEVPQNLSASRPQDRQFILSSKKLLLSDSGFYLCAWSVGGHNEQFFGPGTRLTVL.

This chain's CDR3 is CASSQHRGSQETQYF. CDR3 sequence (DNA): TGTGCCAGCAGCCAACACAGGGGTAGTCAAGAGACCCAGTACTTC. The V call is TRBV27, the J call TRBJ2-5; TRBD1 matches 7 bases. CDR1 is MNHEY and CDR2 is SMNVEV in the germline V gene (reference sequence). The CDR3 extends over 15 amino acids. V lost 6 bases and J lost 2; bases outside the gene matches: 9.

The J gene is TRBJ2-3, the V gene TRBV9; 8 nucleotides line up with TRBD2. CDR1 and CDR2 (germline): SGDLS, YYNGEE. The CDR3 contains 17 residues. J gave up 0 bases and V 0 bases, and 6 bases lay outside the gene matches. The CDR3, as DNA: TGTGCCAGCAGCGTAGAGGTAGCGGGACTTAGCACAGATACGCAGTATTTT. Its translation is CASSVEVAGLSTDTQYF.

The chain recombines TRBV4-1 with TRBJ1-4; D not certain. The CDR3 totals 13 residues. CDR1 is MGHRA, CDR2 YSYEKL, per germline. V gave up 0 bases and J gave up 8 bases, with 7 bases separating them. CDR3 nucleotide sequence: TGCGCCAGCAGCCAAGATAGCTCAGAAAAACTGTTTTTT. Translated, it gives CASSQDSSEKLFF.

The V call is TRBV6-1, the J call TRBJ1-4; D is perhaps TRBD1 (5 bases). The CDR3 covers 14 residues. Germline CDR1 MNHNS, CDR2 SASEGT. With 1 base removed from V and 7 bases from J, the gap between germline ends came to 10 bases. Here the CDR3 DNA reads TGTGCCAGCAGTGAAGAGGACACATTTGAAAAACTGTTTTTT. As protein: CASSEEDTFEKLFF.

The chain combines TRBV7-8 with TRBJ2-2; TRBD1 might be the D (6 bases). Trimming shortened V by 0 bases and J by 1 base, and 12 bases separated the two germline ends. CDR3 size: 17 residues. Germline CDR1 and CDR2: SGHVS and FQNEAQ. The DNA for the CDR3 is TGTGCCAGCAGCTTAGCGCAGCCAGGGGAGAACACCGGGGAGCTGTTTTTT. This encodes CASSLAQPGENTGELFF.

This chain joins TRBV6-1 and TRBJ2-7; 7 bases agree with TRBD1. The V and J ends lost 0 bases and 2 bases, in that order; junction bases with no gene match: 1. This CDR3 has 14 amino acids. From germline, CDR1 is MNHNS and CDR2 SASEGT. DNA of the CDR3: TGTGCCAGCAGTGAAGCAGGGGGCGCCTACGAGCAGTACTTC. Its protein is CASSEAGGAYEQYF.

J is TRBJ2-1 and V is TRBV7-9; D perhaps matches TRBD1 (5 bases). The V end was cut by 5 bases, the J end by 4 bases, with 9 bases between. Germline assignment: CDR1 SEHNR and CDR2 FQNEAQ (reference sequence). This CDR3 has 13 residues. The CDR3 DNA reads TGTGCCAGCAGCCACCGACAGTACAATGAGCAGTTCTTC. Protein sequence: CASSHRQYNEQFF.

The CDR3 sequence is CATSSPGLAGGVKFF. The DNA of the CDR3 is TGTGCCACCAGCAGTCCGGGACTAGCGGGAGGGGTAAAGTTCTTC. V usage is TRBV15 and J usage is TRBJ2-1; TRBD2 agrees at 16 bases. Germline V gene sequence: CDR1 LNHNV, CDR2 YYDKDF (reference sequence). The CDR3 covers 15 residues. Unmatched junction bases numbered 7, after V lost 3 bases and J lost 14 bases.

DNA for the CDR3: TGTGCCAGCCGACGGGGGTCCGGGGAGCTGTTTTTT. Protein: CASRRGSGELFF. The genes are TRBV9 and TRBJ2-2, with a tentative D call TRBD2 (6 bases). Trimming took off 7 bases at V and 6 bases at J, with 10 bases between the two ends. The CDR3 loop spans 12 amino acids. From germline, CDR1 is SGDLS and CDR2 YYNGEE.

The V and J genes are TRBV7-9 and TRBJ2-5, with 8 bases lining up with TRBD2. J gave up 3 bases and V 4 bases, and 10 bases lay outside the gene matches. Germline values: CDR1 SEHNR, CDR2 FQNEAQ (reference sequence). The CDR3 is 16 residues long. The CDR3 coding sequence is TGTGCCAGCAGCTCCTTACTAGCGGAAATCGAAGAGACCCAGTACTTC. Amino acid sequence: CASSSLLAEIEETQYF.

The V gene is TRBV27, the J gene TRBJ1-1, with 9 bases lining up with TRBD1. J was trimmed by 3 bases and V by 8 bases; bases with no gene match: 7. The CDR3 loop spans 14 amino acids. The germline V gene encodes CDR1 MNHEY and CDR2 SMNVEV (reference sequence). Here the CDR3 reads CASGPDRGYTEAFF. In DNA, the CDR3 is TGTGCCAGCGGCCCAGACAGGGGGTACACTGAAGCTTTCTTT.

The chain couples TRBV29-1 to TRBJ2-2, with D perhaps matching TRBD1 (5 bases). V was clipped by 4 bases and J by 0 bases, with 6 bases between them. The CDR3 contains 13 residues. The V gene's germline CDR1 is SQVTM and CDR2 ANQGSEA. CDR3 residues: CSVGTPNTGELFF. CDR3 in DNA: TGCAGCGTTGGGACACCGAACACCGGGGAGCTGTTTTTT.